This T cell receptor beta chain was sequenced in a study of technical replicates of blood from a handful of donors. The protocol was immunoSEQ multiplex PCR, while the TCRdb copy is restricted to in-frame clones and leaves out a portion. The sample contains approximately 74,000 clones, roughly 98% of which appear only once. The junction had 4 bases not matched to a gene; V was cut back by 5 bases and J by 3 bases. The CDR3 length is 15 residues. CDR1 SGHAT and CDR2 FQNNGV come from the germline V gene. The source of this sequence is a human donor in good health. Sequencing used T cells isolated from PBMCs. V usage is TRBV11-2 and J usage is TRBJ2-5; 12 bases map to TRBD2. The CDR3 nucleotides are TGTGCCAGCAGCCCCCGGACTAGCGGGAAAGAGACCCAGTACTTC. It yields the protein CASSPRTSGKETQYF.